This T cell receptor beta chain was sequenced during a study of blood T cell repertoires in COVID-19. Across the whole study: Samples came from the United States, Italy and Spain, spanning acute and convalescent COVID-19. In each case, the material was cDNA or gDNA derived from T cells, B-cell-depleted T cells, or PBMCs.

In the authors' workflow: Counts of nucleated cells, estimated from reference gene primer amplification, were obtained. Clones were read by immunoSEQ multiplex PCR, and TCRdb kept only the in-frame ones, dropping some. The DNA was the basis for D and trimming; V, J and clone size are from that table. The sample includes a few hundred thousand clones, 86% seen only once; the top ten take approximately 4.8%. The sample consisted of peripheral blood. This receptor was taken from a man aged 50 or older with acute or convalescent COVID-19.

The CDR3 reads CASGWVAGPSRDQYF. The CDR3 DNA is TGTGCCAGTGGTTGGGTAGCGGGGCCCTCCAGGGACCAGTACTTC. The chain couples TRBV19 to TRBJ2-5, with TRBD2 matching over 8 bases. This CDR3 region has 15 residues. J was trimmed by 10 bases and V by 8 bases; bases with no gene match: 18. Germline V gene data show CDR1 as LNHDA and CDR2 as SQIVND (reference sequence). Based on the CDR3 plus reference TRBV19 and TRBJ2-5, the full variable domain is DGGITQSPKYLFRKEGQNVTLSCEQNLNHDAMYWYRQDPGQGLRLIYYSQIVNDFQKGDIAEGYSVSREKKESFPLTVTSAQKNPTAFYLCASGWVAGPSRDQYFGPGTRLLVL.